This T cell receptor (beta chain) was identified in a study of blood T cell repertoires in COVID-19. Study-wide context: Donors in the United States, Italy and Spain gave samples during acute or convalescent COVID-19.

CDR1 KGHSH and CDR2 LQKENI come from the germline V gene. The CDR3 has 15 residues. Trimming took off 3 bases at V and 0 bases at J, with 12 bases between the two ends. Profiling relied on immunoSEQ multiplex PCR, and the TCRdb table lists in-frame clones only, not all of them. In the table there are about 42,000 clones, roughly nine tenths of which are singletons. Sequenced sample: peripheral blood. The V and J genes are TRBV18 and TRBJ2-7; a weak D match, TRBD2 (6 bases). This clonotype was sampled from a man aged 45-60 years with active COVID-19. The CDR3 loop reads CASSPGLDFSYEQYF. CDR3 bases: TGTGCCAGCTCACCGGGACTCGACTTCTCCTACGAGCAGTACTTC.